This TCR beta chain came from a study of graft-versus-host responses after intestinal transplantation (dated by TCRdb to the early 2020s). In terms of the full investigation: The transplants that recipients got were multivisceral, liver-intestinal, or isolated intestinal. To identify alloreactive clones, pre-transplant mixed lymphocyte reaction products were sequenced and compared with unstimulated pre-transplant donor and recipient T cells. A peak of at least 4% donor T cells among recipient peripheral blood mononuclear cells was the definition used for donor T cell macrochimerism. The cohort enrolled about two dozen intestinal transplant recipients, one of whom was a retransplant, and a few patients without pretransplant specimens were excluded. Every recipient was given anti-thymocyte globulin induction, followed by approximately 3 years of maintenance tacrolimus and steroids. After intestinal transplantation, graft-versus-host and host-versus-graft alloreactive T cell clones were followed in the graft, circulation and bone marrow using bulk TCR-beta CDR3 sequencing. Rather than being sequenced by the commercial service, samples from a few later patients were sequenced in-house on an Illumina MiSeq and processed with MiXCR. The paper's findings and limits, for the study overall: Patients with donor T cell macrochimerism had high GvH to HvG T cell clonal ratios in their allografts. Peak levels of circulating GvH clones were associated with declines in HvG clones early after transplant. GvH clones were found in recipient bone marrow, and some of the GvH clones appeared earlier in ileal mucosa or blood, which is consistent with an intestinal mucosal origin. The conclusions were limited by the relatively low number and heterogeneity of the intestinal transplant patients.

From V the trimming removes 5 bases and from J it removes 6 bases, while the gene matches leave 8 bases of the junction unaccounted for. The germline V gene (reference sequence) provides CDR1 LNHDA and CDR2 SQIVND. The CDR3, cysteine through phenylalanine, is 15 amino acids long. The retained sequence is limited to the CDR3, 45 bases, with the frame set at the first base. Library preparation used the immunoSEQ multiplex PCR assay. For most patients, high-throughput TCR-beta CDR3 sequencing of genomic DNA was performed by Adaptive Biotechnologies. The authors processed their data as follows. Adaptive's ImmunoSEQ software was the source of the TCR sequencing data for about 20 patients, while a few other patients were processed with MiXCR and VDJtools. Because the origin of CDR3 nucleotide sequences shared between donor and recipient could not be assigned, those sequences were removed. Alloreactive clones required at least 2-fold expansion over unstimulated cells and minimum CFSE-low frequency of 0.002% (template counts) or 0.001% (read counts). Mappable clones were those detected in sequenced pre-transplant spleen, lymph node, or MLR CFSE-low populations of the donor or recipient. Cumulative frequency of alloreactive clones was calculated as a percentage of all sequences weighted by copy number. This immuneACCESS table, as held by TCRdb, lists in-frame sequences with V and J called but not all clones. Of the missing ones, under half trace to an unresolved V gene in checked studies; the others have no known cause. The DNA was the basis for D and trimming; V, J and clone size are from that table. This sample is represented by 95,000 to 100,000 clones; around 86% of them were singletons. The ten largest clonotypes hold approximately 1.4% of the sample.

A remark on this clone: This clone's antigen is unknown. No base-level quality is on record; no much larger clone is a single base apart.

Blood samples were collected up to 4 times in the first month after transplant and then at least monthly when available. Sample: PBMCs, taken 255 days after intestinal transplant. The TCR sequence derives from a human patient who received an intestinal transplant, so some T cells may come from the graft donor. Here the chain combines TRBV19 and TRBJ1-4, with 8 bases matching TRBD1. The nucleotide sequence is TGTGCCAGTAGTCCCCCGGACAGGGCCCATGAAAAACTGTTTTTT. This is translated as CASSPPDRAHEKLFF.